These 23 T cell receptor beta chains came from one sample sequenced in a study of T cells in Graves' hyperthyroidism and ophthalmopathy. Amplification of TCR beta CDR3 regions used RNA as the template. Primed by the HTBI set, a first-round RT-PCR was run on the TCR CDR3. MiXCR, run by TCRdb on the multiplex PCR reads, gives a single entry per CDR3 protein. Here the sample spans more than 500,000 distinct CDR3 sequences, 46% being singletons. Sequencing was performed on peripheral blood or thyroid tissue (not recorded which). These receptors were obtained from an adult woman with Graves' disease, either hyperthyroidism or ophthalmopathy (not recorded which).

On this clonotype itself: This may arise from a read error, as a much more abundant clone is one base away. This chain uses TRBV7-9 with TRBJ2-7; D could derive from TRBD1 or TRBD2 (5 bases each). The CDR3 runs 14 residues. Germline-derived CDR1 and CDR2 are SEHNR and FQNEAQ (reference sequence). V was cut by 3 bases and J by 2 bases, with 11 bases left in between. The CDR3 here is CASSLFGDPYEQYF. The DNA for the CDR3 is TGTGCCAGCAGCTTGTTCGGGGACCCCTACGAGCAGTACTTC.

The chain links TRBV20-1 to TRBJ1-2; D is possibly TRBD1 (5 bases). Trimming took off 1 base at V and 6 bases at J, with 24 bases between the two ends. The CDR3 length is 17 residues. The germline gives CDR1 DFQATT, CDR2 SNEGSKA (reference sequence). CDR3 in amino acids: CSARAPRTRTGDDGYTF. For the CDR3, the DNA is TGCAGTGCTAGAGCCCCCCGGACTCGCACCGGGGACGATGGCTACACCTTC.

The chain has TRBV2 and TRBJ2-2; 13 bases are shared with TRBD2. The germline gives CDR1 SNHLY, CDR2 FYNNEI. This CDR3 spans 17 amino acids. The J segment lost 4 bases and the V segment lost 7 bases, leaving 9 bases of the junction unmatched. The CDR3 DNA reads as TGTGCCAGCAAGGAACTAGCGGGAGGGTTGAGCACCGGGGAGCTGTTTTTT. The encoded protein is CASKELAGGLSTGELFF.

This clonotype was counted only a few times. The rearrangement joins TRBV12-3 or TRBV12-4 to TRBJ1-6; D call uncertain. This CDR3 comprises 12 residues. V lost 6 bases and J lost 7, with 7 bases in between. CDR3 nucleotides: TGTGCCAGCAGAGGGCCGAATTCACCCCTCCACTTT. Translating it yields CASRGPNSPLHF.

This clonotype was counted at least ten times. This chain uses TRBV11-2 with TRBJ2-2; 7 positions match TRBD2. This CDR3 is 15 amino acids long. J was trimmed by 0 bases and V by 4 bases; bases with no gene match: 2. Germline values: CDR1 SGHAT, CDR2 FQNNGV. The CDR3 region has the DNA TGTGCCAGCAGCTATAGCGGGTCGAACACCGGGGAGCTGTTTTTT. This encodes CASSYSGSNTGELFF.

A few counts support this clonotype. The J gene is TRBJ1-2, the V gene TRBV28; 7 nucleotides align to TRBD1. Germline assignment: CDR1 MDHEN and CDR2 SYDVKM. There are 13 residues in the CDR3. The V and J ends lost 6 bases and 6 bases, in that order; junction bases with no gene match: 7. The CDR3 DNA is TGTGCCAGCAGGCCCCCAGGGGGAAATGGCTACACCTTC. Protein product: CASRPPGGNGYTF.

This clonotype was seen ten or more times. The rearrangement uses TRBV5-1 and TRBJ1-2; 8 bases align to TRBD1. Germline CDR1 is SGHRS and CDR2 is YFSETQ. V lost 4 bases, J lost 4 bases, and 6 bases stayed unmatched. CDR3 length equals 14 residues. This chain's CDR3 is CASSKGQGGYGYTF. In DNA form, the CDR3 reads TGCGCCAGCAGCAAAGGACAGGGCGGCTATGGCTACACCTTC.

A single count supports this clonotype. The CDR3 protein is CASSHRDRRKGYTF. CDR3 nucleotides: TGTGCCAGCAGCCACCGGGACAGGAGGAAAGGCTACACCTTC. The V and J genes are TRBV7-9 and TRBJ1-2, with 8 bases that match TRBD1. Germline V gene data show CDR1 as SEHNR and CDR2 as FQNEAQ (reference sequence). J was trimmed by 8 bases and V by 5 bases; bases with no gene match: 10. The CDR3 sequence is 14 residues long.

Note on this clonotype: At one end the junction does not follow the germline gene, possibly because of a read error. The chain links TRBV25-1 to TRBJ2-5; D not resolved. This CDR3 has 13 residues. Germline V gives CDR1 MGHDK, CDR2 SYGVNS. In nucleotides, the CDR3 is TGTGCCAGCAGTGATAGGTCTCAAGGGACCCAGTACTTC. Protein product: CASSDRSQGTQYF.

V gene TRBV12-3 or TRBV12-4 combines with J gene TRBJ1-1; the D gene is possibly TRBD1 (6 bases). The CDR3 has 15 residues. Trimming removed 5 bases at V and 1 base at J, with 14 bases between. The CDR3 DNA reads TGTGCCAGCAGTCCCCGACAGGTGACGAACACTGAAGCTTTCTTT. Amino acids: CASSPRQVTNTEAFF.

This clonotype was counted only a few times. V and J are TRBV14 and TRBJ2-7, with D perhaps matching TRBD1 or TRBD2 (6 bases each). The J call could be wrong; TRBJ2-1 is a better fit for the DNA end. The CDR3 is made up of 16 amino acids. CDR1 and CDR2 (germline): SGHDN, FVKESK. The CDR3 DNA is TGTGCCAGCAGCCCCCACGCGGGACACCTATACAATGAGCAGTTCTTC. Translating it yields CASSPHAGHLYNEQFF.

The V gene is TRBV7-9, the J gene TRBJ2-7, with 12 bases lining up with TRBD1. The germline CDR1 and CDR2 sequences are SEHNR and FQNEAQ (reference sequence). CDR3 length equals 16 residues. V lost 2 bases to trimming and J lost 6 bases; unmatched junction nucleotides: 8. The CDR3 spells CASSLRGGQGAGEQYF. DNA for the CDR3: TGTGCCAGCAGCTTAAGAGGGGGACAGGGGGCAGGCGAGCAGTACTTC.

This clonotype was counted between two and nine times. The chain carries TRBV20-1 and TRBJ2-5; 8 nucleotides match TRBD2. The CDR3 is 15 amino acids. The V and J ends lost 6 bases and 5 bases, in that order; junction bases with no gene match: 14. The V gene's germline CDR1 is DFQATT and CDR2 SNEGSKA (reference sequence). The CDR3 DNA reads TGCAGTGCCCTAAGGGCGGGAGGCCGCCGGGAGACCCAGTACTTC. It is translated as CSALRAGGRRETQYF.

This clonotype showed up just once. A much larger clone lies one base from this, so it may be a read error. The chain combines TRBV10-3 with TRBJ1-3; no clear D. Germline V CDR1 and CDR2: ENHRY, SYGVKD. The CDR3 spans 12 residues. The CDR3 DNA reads TGTGCCATCAAGGTGCCTGGAAACACCACATATTTT. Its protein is CAIKVPGNTTYF.

CDR3 coding DNA: TGTGCCAGCAGTGTACCCTGGGCGGGCGGGGAGCTGTTTTTT. Translated, it gives CASSVPWAGGELFF. V gene TRBV6-1 combines with J gene TRBJ2-2; possibly TRBD2 for D (5 bases). Trimming removed 4 bases from V and 7 bases from J, with 13 bases in between. In germline, CDR1 is MNHNS, CDR2 SASEGT. The CDR3 has 14 residues.

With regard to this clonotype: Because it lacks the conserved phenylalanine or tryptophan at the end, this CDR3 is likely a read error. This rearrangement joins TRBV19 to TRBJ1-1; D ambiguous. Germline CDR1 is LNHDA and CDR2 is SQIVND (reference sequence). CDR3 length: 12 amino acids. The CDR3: CASRTVNTGAFV. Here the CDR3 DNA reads TGTGCCAGTCGGACGGTGAACACTGGAGCTTTCGTT.

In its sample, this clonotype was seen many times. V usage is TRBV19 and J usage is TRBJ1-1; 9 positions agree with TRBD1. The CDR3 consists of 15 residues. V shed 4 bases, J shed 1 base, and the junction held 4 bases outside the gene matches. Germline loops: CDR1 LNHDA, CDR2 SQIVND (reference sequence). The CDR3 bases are TGTGCCAGTAGTACCCCGGGACAGGGGAACACTGAAGCTTTCTTT. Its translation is CASSTPGQGNTEAFF.

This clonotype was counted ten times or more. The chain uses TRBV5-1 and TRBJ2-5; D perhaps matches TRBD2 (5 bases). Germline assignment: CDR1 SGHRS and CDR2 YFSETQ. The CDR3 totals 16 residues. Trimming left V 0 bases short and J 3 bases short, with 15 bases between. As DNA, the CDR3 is TGCGCCAGCAGCTTGGAAGGAGGCGGAACTAAAGAGACCCAGTACTTC. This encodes CASSLEGGGTKETQYF.

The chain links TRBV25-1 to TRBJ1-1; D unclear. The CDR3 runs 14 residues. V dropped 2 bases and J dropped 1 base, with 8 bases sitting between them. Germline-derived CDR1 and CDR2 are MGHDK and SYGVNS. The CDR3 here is CASSEGLANTEAFF. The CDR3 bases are TGTGCCAGCAGTGAAGGGTTGGCGAACACTGAAGCTTTCTTT. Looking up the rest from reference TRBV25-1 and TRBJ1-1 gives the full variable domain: EADIYQTPRYLVIGTGKKITLECSQTMGHDKMYWYQQDPGMELHLIHYSYGVNSTEKGDLSSESTVSRIRTEHFPLTLESARPSHTSQYLCASSEGLANTEAFFGQGTRLTVV.

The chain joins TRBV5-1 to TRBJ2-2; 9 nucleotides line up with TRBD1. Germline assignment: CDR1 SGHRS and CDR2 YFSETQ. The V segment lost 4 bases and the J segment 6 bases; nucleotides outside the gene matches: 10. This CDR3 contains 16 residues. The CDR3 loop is CASSGGQGGTAGELFF. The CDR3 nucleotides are TGCGCCAGCAGCGGGGGACAGGGTGGAACGGCCGGGGAGCTGTTTTTT.

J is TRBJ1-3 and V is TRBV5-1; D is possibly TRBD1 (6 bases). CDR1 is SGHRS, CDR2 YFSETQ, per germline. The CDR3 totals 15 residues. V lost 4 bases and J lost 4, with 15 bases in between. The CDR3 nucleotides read TGCGCCAGCAGCGTAGGGGGATCGGAAGGAAACACCATATATTTT. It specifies CASSVGGSEGNTIYF.

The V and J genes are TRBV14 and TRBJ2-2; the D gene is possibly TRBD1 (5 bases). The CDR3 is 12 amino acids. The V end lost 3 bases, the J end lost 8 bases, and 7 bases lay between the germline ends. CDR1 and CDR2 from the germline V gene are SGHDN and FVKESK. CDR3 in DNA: TGTGCCAGCAGCCATAGGACAGGGGAGCTGTTTTTT. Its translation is CASSHRTGELFF.

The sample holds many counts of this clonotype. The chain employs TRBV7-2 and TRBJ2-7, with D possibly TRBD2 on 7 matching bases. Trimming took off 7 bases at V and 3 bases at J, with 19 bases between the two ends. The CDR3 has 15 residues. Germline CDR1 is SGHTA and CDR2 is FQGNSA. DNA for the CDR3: TGTGCCAGCACGGGGGGCCCCCTCACTGGCTACGAGCAGTACTTC. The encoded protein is CASTGGPLTGYEQYF.